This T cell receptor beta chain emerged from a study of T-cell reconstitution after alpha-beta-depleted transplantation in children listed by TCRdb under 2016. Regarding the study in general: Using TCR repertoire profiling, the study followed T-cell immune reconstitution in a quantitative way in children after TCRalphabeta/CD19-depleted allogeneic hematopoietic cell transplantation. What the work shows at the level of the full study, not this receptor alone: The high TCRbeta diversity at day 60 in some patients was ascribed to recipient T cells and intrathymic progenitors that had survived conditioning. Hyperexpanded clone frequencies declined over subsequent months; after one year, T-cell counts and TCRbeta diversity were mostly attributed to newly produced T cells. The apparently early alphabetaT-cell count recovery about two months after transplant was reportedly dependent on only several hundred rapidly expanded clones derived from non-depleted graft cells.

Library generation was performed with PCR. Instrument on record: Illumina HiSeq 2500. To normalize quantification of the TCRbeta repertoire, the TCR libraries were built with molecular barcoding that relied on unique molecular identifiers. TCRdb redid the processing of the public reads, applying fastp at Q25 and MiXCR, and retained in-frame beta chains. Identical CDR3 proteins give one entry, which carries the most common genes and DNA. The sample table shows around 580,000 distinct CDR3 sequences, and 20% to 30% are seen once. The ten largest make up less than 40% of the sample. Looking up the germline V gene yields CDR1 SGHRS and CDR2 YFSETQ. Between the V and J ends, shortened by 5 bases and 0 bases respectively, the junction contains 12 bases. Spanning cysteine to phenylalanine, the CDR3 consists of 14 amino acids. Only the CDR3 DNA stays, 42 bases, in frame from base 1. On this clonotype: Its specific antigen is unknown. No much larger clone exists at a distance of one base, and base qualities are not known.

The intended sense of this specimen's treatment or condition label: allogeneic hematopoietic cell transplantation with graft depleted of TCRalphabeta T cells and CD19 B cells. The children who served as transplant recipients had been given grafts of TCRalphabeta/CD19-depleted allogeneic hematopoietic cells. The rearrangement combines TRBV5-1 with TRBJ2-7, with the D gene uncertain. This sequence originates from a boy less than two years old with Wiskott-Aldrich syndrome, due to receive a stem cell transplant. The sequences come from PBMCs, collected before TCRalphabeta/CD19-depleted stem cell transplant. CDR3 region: CASRRTLSSYEQYF. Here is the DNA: TGCGCCAGCAGGCGGACCCTAAGCTCCTACGAGCAGTACTTC.